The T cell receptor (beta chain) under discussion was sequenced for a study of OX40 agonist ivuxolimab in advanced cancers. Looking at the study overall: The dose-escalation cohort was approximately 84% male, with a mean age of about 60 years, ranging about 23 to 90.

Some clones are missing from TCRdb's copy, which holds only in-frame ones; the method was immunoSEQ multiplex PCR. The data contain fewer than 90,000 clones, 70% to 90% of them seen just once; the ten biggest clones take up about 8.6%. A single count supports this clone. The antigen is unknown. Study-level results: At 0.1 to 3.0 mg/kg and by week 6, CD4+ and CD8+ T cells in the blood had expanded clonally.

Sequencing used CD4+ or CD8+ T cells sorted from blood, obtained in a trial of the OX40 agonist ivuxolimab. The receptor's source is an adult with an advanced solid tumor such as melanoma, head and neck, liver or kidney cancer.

The CDR3 protein is CASSLVPRVEKLFF. The CDR3 DNA is TGTGCCAGCAGCTTAGTTCCCAGGGTTGAAAAACTGTTTTTT. The gene calls are TRBV11-2 and TRBJ1-4; D possibly corresponds to TRBD1 (5 bases). CDR3 length: 14 residues. Trimming left V 1 base short and J 7 bases short, with 10 bases between. The V gene's germline CDR1 is SGHAT and CDR2 FQNNGV.